These 4 T cell receptor beta chains share one sample of origin, sequenced in a study of OX40 agonist ivuxolimab in advanced cancers. Here immunoSEQ multiplex PCR was the method, and the copy in TCRdb shows in-frame clones only, minus some. This table has some 67,000 clones, about 88% appearing once. The source material was CD4+ or CD8+ T cells sorted from blood, sampled in a trial of the OX40 agonist ivuxolimab. The receptors were sampled from an adult with an advanced solid tumor such as melanoma, head and neck, liver or kidney cancer.

The chain carries TRBV5-5 and TRBJ2-5; 8 nucleotides match TRBD1. The length of the CDR3 is 13 residues. After removal of 2 bases from V and 4 bases from J, the junction contained 1 base not matched to a gene. The V gene's germline CDR1 is SGHKS and CDR2 YYEKEE (reference sequence). The CDR3 reads CASSFQGAETQYF. The CDR3 DNA sequence: TGTGCCAGCAGCTTTCAGGGGGCAGAGACCCAGTACTTC.

V and J are TRBV7-6 and TRBJ2-3; tentatively, D is TRBD1 (5 bases). CDR1 and CDR2 from the germline V gene are SGHVS and FNYEAQ. This CDR3 has 14 residues. Deletions cut 4 bases from V and 0 bases from J, with 8 bases between. Written as DNA, the CDR3 is TGTGCCAGCAGCTCACAGGCTAGCACAGATACGCAGTATTTT. This encodes CASSSQASTDTQYF.

In its sample, this clone was seen once. The CDR3 DNA is TGCAGCGTTGAAGTGGGCCAGGTTAATGAGCAGTTCTTC. Translation: CSVEVGQVNEQFF. This chain links TRBV29-1 with TRBJ2-1; unclear D gene. V lost 1 base, J lost 7 bases, and 11 bases lay in between. Germline V gives CDR1 SQVTM, CDR2 ANQGSEA. This CDR3 region has 13 residues.

This sequence joins TRBV10-3 and TRBJ1-1; the match to TRBD1 covers 9 bases. Losses at the gene ends were 3 bases for V and 1 base for J; bases not matched to a gene: 6. Per germline, CDR1 ENHRY and CDR2 SYGVKD. The CDR3 has 16 residues. The CDR3 DNA sequence: TGTGCCATCAGTGAAGAGGACAGGGGAAAGAACACTGAAGCTTTCTTT. Protein: CAISEEDRGKNTEAFF.